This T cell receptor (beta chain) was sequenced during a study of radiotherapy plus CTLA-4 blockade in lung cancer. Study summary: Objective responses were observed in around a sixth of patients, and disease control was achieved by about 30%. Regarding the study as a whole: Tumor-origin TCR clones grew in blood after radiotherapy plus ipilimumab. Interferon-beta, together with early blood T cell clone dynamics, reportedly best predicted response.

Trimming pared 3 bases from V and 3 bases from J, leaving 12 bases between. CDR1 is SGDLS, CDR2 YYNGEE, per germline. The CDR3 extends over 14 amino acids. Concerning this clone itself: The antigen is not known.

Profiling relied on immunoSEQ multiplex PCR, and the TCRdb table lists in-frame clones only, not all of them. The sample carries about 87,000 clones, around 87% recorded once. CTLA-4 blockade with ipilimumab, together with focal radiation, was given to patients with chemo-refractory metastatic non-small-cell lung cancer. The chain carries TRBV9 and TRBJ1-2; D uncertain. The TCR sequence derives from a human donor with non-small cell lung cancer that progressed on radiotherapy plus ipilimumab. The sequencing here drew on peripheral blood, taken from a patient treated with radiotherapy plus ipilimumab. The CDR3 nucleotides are TGTGCCAGCAGCGCCTCCGATGGGTACTATGGCTACACCTTC. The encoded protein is CASSASDGYYGYTF.